Shown below are 27 T cell receptor beta chains from a single sample sequenced in a study of a mutant IDH1 vaccine in newly diagnosed glioma. Their target antigens are unknown. The repertoire was sequenced with immunoSEQ multiplex PCR; TCRdb's copy has only in-frame clones and lacks some. Here the sample spans approximately 50,000 clones, around 89% being singletons. Time point indicated: week 35, safety follow-up. All doses held 300 ug of mutant IDH1 20-mer peptide, with topical imiquimod. The sequencing here drew on PBMCs, taken from a glioma patient whose treatment included an IDH1 peptide vaccine. The origin of the receptors is a woman aged 35 to 49 with glioma.

The chain is built from TRBV5-1 and TRBJ2-3; TRBD2 might be the D (7 bases). Germline V gives CDR1 SGHRS, CDR2 YFSETQ. The length of the CDR3 is 15 residues. The V and J ends lost 6 bases and 4 bases respectively, with 18 bases between them. Written as DNA, the CDR3 is TGCGCCAGCACCCGTGGGGGGGGCCCCCCAGATACGCAGTATTTT. Its translation: CASTRGGGPPDTQYF.

The chain is built from TRBV21-1 and TRBJ1-5. TRBV21-1 is a pseudogene. This CDR3 comprises 14 residues. CDR3 DNA sequence: TGTGCCAGCAGCAAAGTTAAAGGGAATCAGCCCCAGCATTTT. This encodes CASSKVKGNQPQHF.

Concerning this clone: The junction departs from germline at one end; a sequencing error may be responsible. This chain joins TRBV27 and TRBJ1-1, with 8 positions matching TRBD1. The CDR3 consists of 16 residues. Germline-derived CDR1 and CDR2 are MNHEY and SMNVEV (reference sequence). CDR3 protein: CASSLSQGARNSEAFF. CDR3 sequence (DNA): TGTGCCAGCAGTTTATCCCAGGGGGCACGGAACTCTGAAGCTTTCTTT.

This clone has more than one count but fewer than ten. The J gene is TRBJ1-1, the V gene TRBV14; D remains ambiguous. V was cut by 1 base and J by 1 base, with 1 base left in between. In germline, CDR1 is SGHDN, CDR2 FVKESK. The CDR3 runs 12 residues. The DNA for the CDR3 is TGTGCCAGCAGCCAAGGGAACACTGAAGCTTTCTTT. Translating gives CASSQGNTEAFF.

The V gene is TRBV7-8, the J gene TRBJ2-1, with D possibly being TRBD1 (5 bases). V shed 1 base and J shed 0 bases, with 13 bases lying between them. Per germline, CDR1 SGHVS and CDR2 FQNEAQ. The CDR3 is 17 amino acids. The CDR3 loop is CASSLGRQPSSYNEQFF. The CDR3 DNA sequence: TGTGCCAGCAGCTTAGGGAGACAGCCGAGCTCCTACAATGAGCAGTTCTTC.

V is TRBV30 and J is TRBJ2-6; 8 bases map to TRBD1. The germline V gene encodes CDR1 GTSNPN and CDR2 SVGIG (reference sequence). The CDR3 spans 14 residues. The V segment lost 4 bases and the J segment 4 bases; nucleotides outside the gene matches: 3. CDR3 in DNA: TGTGCCTGGAACAGGGGGGAAGGGGCCAACGTCCTGACTTTC. Translated: CAWNRGEGANVLTF.

The chain employs TRBV15 and TRBJ1-1; D not certain. This CDR3 has 14 residues. V was clipped by 1 base and J by 4 bases, with 10 bases between them. CDR1 LNHNV and CDR2 YYDKDF come from the germline V gene (reference sequence). CDR3 loop: CATSRGGGVTEAFF. The CDR3, as DNA: TGTGCCACCAGCAGAGGAGGAGGTGTCACTGAAGCTTTCTTT.

The V and J genes are TRBV6-5 and TRBJ1-4; D is possibly TRBD1 (5 bases). Germline V gene data show CDR1 as MNHEY and CDR2 as SVGAGI. This CDR3 spans 14 amino acids. The V and J ends lost 8 bases and 8 bases respectively, with 18 bases between them. In nucleotides, the CDR3 is TGTGCCAGCGCTGAGGGGCCCGCTGGCGAAAAACTGTTTTTT. Protein product: CASAEGPAGEKLFF.

The genes are TRBV6-5 and TRBJ1-2; no firm D call. Trimming cost V 8 bases and J 8 bases, with 15 bases left between them. Per germline, CDR1 MNHEY and CDR2 SVGAGI. The CDR3 extends over 12 amino acids. The CDR3 spells CASGQSFVGYTF. CDR3 coding DNA: TGTGCCAGCGGTCAGTCCTTCGTGGGCTACACCTTC.

This chain links TRBV5-1 with TRBJ2-3; D uncertain. CDR3 length equals 14 residues. The V gene's germline CDR1 is SGHRS and CDR2 YFSETQ. V gave up 4 bases and J gave up 4 bases, with 13 bases separating them. CDR3 amino acids: CASSQTGFPDTQYF. The DNA for the CDR3 is TGCGCCAGCAGCCAAACCGGATTCCCAGATACGCAGTATTTT.

This clone was picked up one time. The J gene is TRBJ2-1, the V gene TRBV5-4; possible D gene TRBD2, 7 bases. Germline V gene sequence: CDR1 SGHNT, CDR2 YYREEE (reference sequence). This CDR3 contains 14 residues. The V and J ends lost 4 bases and 5 bases respectively, with 13 bases between them. The CDR3 spells CASSPGGLHNEQFF. The CDR3 coding sequence is TGTGCCAGCAGCCCCGGGGGGCTCCACAATGAGCAGTTCTTC.

The rearrangement joins TRBV9 to TRBJ2-1, with D possibly TRBD2 on 6 matching bases. The V and J ends lost 10 bases and 0 bases respectively, with 14 bases between them. This CDR3 spans 14 amino acids. From germline, CDR1 is SGDLS and CDR2 YYNGEE. CDR3 coding DNA: TGTGCCTCGGGGACTTATAGCTCCTACAATGAGCAGTTCTTC. Translating gives CASGTYSSYNEQFF.

This chain links TRBV7-3 with TRBJ2-5; D unclear. The V end was cut by 0 bases, the J end by 5 bases, with 19 bases between. This CDR3 has 17 amino acids. CDR1 is SGHTA and CDR2 is FQGTGA in the germline V gene. For the CDR3, the DNA is TGTGCCAGCAGCTTAACGTCCAACAAGTTTACCTCGGAGACCCAGTACTTC. This translates into CASSLTSNKFTSETQYF.

The V gene is TRBV19, the J gene TRBJ1-2; D might be TRBD1 (6 bases). The ends were cut back, 6 bases at V and 4 bases at J, with 18 bases in the middle. This CDR3 has 15 residues. Germline CDR1 is LNHDA and CDR2 is SQIVND (reference sequence). CDR3: CASRARKTGAYGYTF. The CDR3 DNA is TGTGCCAGTAGGGCCCGGAAGACAGGAGCCTATGGCTACACCTTC. The whole variable domain, remainder taken from reference TRBV19 and TRBJ1-2, is DGGITQSPKYLFRKEGQNVTLSCEQNLNHDAMYWYRQDPGQGLRLIYYSQIVNDFQKGDIAEGYSVSREKKESFPLTVTSAQKNPTAFYLCASRARKTGAYGYTFGSGTRLTVV.

V usage is TRBV5-1 and J usage is TRBJ1-5; D is undetermined. CDR1 and CDR2 (germline): SGHRS, YFSETQ. The CDR3 covers 15 residues. V lost 0 bases to trimming and J lost 0 bases, with 7 bases between them. CDR3 sequence: CASSLGPGSNQPQHF. CDR3 sequence (DNA): TGCGCCAGCAGCTTGGGGCCGGGTAGCAATCAGCCCCAGCATTTT.

The gene calls are TRBV2 and TRBJ1-1, with D maybe TRBD1 (6 bases). The CDR3 contains 16 residues. Trimming pared 0 bases from V and 1 base from J, leaving 12 bases between. Germline V CDR1 and CDR2: SNHLY, FYNNEI. The CDR3 loop is CASSEALRGQNTEAFF. The CDR3 nucleotides read TGTGCCAGCAGTGAAGCGCTTCGGGGACAGAACACTGAAGCTTTCTTT.

A few counts support this clone. This chain uses TRBV7-6 with TRBJ2-1, with D unclear. This CDR3 has 11 amino acids. Trimming took 1 base from V and 7 from J, leaving 2 bases between them. From germline, CDR1 is SGHVS and CDR2 FNYEAQ. The CDR3 DNA is TGTGCCAGCAGCTTAGGAAATGAGCAGTTCTTC. This gives the protein CASSLGNEQFF.

The chain combines TRBV18 with TRBJ2-1; D may be TRBD1 (6 bases). The V end was cut by 2 bases, the J end by 5 bases, with 7 bases between. The CDR3 totals 13 residues. From germline, CDR1 is KGHSH and CDR2 LQKENI. The CDR3 bases are TGTGCCAGCTCACCATACAGGGACAATGAGCAGTTCTTC. This encodes CASSPYRDNEQFF.

The rearrangement links TRBV5-1 to TRBJ2-1; D possibly corresponds to TRBD1 (6 bases). The CDR3 consists of 13 residues. CDR1 is SGHRS, CDR2 YFSETQ, per germline. Trimming shortened V by 0 bases and J by 9 bases, and 10 bases separated the two germline ends. CDR3 nucleotides: TGCGCCAGCAGCTTGGGGGGACACACTGAGCAGTTCTTC. Translation: CASSLGGHTEQFF.

The chain carries TRBV7-8 and TRBJ2-3; 13 bases map to TRBD2. V lost 5 bases to trimming and J lost 5 bases; unmatched junction nucleotides: 4. The CDR3 is 15 amino acids. The germline CDR1 and CDR2 sequences are SGHVS and FQNEAQ. CDR3 residues: CASSRGLAGVDTQYF. CDR3 coding DNA: TGTGCCAGCAGCCGCGGACTAGCGGGGGTAGATACGCAGTATTTT.

The CDR3 nucleotides are TGTGCCAGCAGCTTAGGAACAGTTAGCAATCAGCCCCAGCATTTT. Protein sequence: CASSLGTVSNQPQHF. The chain uses TRBV7-8 and TRBJ1-5; D not certain. This CDR3 contains 15 residues. In germline, CDR1 is SGHVS, CDR2 FQNEAQ. The V end was cut by 1 base, the J end by 0 bases, with 7 bases between.

The chain is built from TRBV27 and TRBJ2-2; TRBD2 aligns across 8 bases. The V and J ends lost 4 bases and 7 bases, in that order; junction bases with no gene match: 2. The CDR3 runs 13 residues. Germline V gene data show CDR1 as MNHEY and CDR2 as SMNVEV (reference sequence). The CDR3 reads CASSSLADGELFF. Written as DNA, the CDR3 is TGTGCCAGCAGTTCACTAGCGGACGGGGAGCTGTTTTTT.

The chain carries TRBV7-9 and TRBJ2-5; D unresolved. Looked up from germline, CDR1 is SEHNR and CDR2 is FQNEAQ (reference sequence). This CDR3 is built from 12 residues. Trimming left V 3 bases short and J 2 bases short, with 4 bases between. The CDR3 DNA is TGTGCCAGCAGCTTGGCTCAAGAGACCCAGTACTTC. Encoded protein: CASSLAQETQYF.

This rearrangement joins TRBV19 to TRBJ1-4, with D uncertain. This CDR3 is 13 amino acids long. V was cut by 6 bases and J by 2 bases, with 7 bases left in between. In germline, CDR1 is LNHDA, CDR2 SQIVND (reference sequence). The CDR3 spells CASSAVTNEKLFF. CDR3 nucleotides: TGTGCCAGTAGCGCAGTGACTAATGAAAAACTGTTTTTT.

The chain links TRBV7-9 to TRBJ1-2; 7 bases match TRBD1. With 5 bases clipped from V and 7 bases from J, the junction kept 10 bases outside the gene matches. In germline, CDR1 is SEHNR, CDR2 FQNEAQ (reference sequence). This CDR3 has 14 residues. CDR3 amino acids: CASSILQGSGGYTF. In DNA, the CDR3 is TGTGCCAGCAGCATCCTACAGGGGTCGGGTGGCTACACCTTC.

The chain recombines TRBV7-9 with TRBJ1-2; D remains unclear. Germline V CDR1 and CDR2: SEHNR, FQNEAQ (reference sequence). The V end was cut by 5 bases, the J end by 4 bases, with 5 bases between. This CDR3 comprises 11 residues. CDR3 in amino acids: CASSQSYGYTF. CDR3 DNA sequence: TGTGCCAGCAGCCAGAGCTATGGCTACACCTTC. Combining the CDR3 with reference TRBV7-9 and TRBJ1-2 gives the whole variable domain DTGVSQNPRHKITKRGQNVTFRCDPISEHNRLYWYRQTLGQGPEFLTYFQNEAQLEKSRLLSDRFSAERPKGSFSTLEIQRTEQGDSAMYLCASSQSYGYTFGSGTRLTVV.

The chain recombines TRBV6-5 with TRBJ2-1, with TRBD2 matching over 12 bases. The CDR3 extends over 14 amino acids. With V trimmed by 7 bases and J by 11 bases, 9 bases remained unmatched. Germline loops: CDR1 MNHEY, CDR2 SVGAGI. The CDR3 here is CASTSPGTSGQQFF. CDR3 DNA sequence: TGTGCCAGCACCTCCCCGGGGACTAGCGGGCAGCAGTTCTTC.